This TCR beta chain emerged from a study of identical twins. Germline-derived CDR1 and CDR2 are KGHDR and SFDVKD. V was clipped by 5 bases and J by 1 base, with 4 bases between them. The CDR3 is 13 amino acids. TCRdb processed the 5' RACE reads anew with MiXCR; each CDR3 protein has one entry. There are some 440,000 distinct CDR3 sequences in the sample; 20% to 25% occur only once, and about 2.7% lies in the top ten. This clonotype came up a few times. The data also belong to a second study, concerning T cells expressing NK-cell markers. Turning to that study: Repertoires of TCR beta were obtained from T cells sorted as CD3+CD56+NKG2C+, CD3+CD56+NKG2C- and CD3+CD56-NKG2C+. Restriction of the sorted population to alpha-beta TCR T cells was achieved in several experiments with an anti-gamma-delta TCR antibody. Whether expanded NKG2C-expressing T cell clones recognize HCMV is unknown.

This chain joins TRBV24-1 and TRBJ2-2; D ambiguous. This TCR derives from a woman between 18 and 29 years old in good health. Sequenced input: CD4+ T cells sorted from blood. CDR3 sequence reads: CATSAGNTGELFF. The CDR3 DNA is TGTGCCACCAGTGCGGGGAACACCGGGGAGCTGTTTTTT.